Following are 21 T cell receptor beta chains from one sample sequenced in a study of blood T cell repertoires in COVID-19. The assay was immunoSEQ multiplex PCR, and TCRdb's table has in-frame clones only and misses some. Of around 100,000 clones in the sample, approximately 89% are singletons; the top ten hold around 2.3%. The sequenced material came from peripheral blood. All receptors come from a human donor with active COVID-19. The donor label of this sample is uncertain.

This CDR3 reads CASSYRGRNTEAFF. Here the CDR3 DNA reads TGTGCCAGCAGCTACCGGGGAAGGAACACTGAAGCTTTCTTT. The chain couples TRBV5-8 to TRBJ1-1, with D unresolved. The CDR3 contains 14 residues. V lost 3 bases and J 1 base, leaving 10 bases between the germline ends. The germline V gene has CDR1 SGHTS and CDR2 YDEGEE.

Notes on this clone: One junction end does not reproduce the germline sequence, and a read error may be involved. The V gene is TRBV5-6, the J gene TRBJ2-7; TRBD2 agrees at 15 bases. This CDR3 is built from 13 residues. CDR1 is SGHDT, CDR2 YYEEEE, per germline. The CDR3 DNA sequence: TGTGCCGTTGGACTAGCGGGGGGGAGAGAGCAGCACTTC. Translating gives CAVGLAGGREQHF.

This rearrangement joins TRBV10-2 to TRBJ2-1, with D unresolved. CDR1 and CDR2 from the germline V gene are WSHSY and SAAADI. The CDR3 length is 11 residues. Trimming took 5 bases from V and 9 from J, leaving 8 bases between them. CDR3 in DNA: TGCGCCAGCAGTCGATCAGGTGAGCAGTTCTTC. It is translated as CASSRSGEQFF.

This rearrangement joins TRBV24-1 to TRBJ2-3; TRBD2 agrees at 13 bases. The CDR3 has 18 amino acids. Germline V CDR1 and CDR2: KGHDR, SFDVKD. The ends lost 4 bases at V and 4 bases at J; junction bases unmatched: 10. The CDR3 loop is CATSDPTTSGGRSDTQYF. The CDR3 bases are TGTGCCACCAGTGACCCTACGACTAGCGGGGGGAGGTCAGATACGCAGTATTTT.

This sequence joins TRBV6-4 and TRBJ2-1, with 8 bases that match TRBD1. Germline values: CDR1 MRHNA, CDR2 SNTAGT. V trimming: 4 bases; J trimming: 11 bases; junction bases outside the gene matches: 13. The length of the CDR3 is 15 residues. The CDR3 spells CASSVRGDGQGQQFF. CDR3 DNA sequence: TGTGCCAGCAGTGTCAGGGGCGACGGACAGGGCCAGCAGTTCTTC.

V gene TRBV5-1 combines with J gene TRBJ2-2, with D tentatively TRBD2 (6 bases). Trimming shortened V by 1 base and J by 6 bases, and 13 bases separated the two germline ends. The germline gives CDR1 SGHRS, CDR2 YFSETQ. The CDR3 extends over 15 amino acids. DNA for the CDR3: TGCGCCAGCAGCTTGACTCTCAGCGGGCCCGGGGAGCTGTTTTTT. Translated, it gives CASSLTLSGPGELFF.

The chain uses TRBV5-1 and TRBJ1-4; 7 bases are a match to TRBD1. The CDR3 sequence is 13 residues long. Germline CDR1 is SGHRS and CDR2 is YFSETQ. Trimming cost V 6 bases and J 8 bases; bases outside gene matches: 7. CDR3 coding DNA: TGCGCCAGCACCGTAGACAGGGACGAAAAACTGTTTTTT. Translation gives CASTVDRDEKLFF.

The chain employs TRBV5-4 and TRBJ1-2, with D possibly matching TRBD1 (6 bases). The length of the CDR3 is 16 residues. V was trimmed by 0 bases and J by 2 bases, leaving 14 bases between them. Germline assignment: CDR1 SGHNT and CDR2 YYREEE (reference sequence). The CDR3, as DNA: TGTGCCAGCAGCTTGGACCCGCGGGGGGCCAACTATGGCTACACCTTC. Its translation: CASSLDPRGANYGYTF.

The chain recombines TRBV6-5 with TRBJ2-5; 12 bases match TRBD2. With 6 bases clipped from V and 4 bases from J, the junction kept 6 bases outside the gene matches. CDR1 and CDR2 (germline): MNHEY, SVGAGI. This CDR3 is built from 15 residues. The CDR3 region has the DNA TGTGCCAGCAGCGCTAGCGGGGGGGCGGGAGAGACCCAGTACTTC. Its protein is CASSASGGAGETQYF.

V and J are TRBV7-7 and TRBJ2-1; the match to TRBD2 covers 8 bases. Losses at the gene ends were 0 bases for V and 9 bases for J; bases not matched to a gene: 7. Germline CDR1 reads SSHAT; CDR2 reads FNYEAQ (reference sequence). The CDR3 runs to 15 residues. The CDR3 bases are TGTGCCAGCAGCTTAGCGTCAGCGGGGGAAGGTGAGCAGTTCTTC. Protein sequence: CASSLASAGEGEQFF.

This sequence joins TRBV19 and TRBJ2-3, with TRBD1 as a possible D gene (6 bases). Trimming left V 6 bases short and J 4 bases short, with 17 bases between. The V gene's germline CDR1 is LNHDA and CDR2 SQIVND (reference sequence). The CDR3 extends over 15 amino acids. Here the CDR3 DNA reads TGTGCCAGTAGATGGGGGCAGGGCGTATCAGATACGCAGTATTTT. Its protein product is CASRWGQGVSDTQYF.

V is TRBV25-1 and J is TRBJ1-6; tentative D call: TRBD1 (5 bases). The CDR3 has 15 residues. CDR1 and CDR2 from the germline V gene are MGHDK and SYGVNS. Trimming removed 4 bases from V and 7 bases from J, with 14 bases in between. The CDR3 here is CASSGRGTVNSPLHF. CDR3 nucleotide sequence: TGTGCCAGCAGTGGACGGGGGACGGTCAATTCACCCCTCCACTTT.

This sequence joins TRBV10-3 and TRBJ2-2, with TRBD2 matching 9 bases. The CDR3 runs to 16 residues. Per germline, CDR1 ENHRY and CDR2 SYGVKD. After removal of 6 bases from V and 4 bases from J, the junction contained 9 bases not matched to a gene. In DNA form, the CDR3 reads TGTGCCATCAGAGAGCGGGAGGCCCGAAGCACCGGGGAGCTGTTTTTT. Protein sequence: CAIREREARSTGELFF.

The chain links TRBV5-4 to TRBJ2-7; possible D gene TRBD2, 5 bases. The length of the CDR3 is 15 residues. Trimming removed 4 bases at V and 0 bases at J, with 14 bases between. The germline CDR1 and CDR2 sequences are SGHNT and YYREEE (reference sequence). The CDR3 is CASSTRGKISYEQYF. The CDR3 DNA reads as TGTGCCAGCAGCACCAGAGGGAAAATCTCCTACGAGCAGTACTTC.

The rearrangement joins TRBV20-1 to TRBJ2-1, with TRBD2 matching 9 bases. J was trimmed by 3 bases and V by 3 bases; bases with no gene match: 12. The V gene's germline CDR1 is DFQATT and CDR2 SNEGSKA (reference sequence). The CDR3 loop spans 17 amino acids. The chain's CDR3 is CSASPSGGTAVYNEQFF. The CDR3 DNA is TGCAGTGCTAGTCCCAGCGGGGGGACCGCGGTCTACAATGAGCAGTTCTTC.

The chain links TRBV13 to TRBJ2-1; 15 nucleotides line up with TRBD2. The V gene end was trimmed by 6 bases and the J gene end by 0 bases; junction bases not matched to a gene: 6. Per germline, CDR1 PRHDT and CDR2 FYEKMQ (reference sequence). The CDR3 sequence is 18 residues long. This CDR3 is CASRIGLAGGSSYNEQFF. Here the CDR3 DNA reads TGTGCCAGCAGGATTGGACTAGCGGGGGGGAGCTCCTACAATGAGCAGTTCTTC.

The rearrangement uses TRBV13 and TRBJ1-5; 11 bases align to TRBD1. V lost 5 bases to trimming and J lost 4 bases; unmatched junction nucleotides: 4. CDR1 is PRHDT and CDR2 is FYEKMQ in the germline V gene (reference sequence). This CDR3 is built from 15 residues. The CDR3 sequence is CASSHGTGGNQPQHF. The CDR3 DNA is TGTGCCAGCAGCCACGGGACAGGGGGGAATCAGCCCCAGCATTTT.

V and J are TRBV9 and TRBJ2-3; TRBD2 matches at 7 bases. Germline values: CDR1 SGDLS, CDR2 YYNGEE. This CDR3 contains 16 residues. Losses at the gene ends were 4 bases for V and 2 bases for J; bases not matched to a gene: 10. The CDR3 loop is CASSTRAGDYTDTQYF. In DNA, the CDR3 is TGTGCCAGCAGCACGAGGGCGGGGGACTACACAGATACGCAGTATTTT.

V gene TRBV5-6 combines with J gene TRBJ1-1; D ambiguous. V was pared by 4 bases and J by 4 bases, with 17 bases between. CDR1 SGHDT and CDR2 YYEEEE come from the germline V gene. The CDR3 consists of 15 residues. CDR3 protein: CASSQVARVSTEAFF. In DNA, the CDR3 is TGTGCCAGCAGCCAAGTCGCGCGGGTGAGCACTGAAGCTTTCTTT.

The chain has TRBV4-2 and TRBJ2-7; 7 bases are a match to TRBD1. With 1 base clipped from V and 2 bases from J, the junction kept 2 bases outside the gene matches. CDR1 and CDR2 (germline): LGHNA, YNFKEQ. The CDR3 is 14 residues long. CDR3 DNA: TGTGCCAGCAGCCAAGTGGGACAGACCTACGAGCAGTACTTC. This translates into CASSQVGQTYEQYF.

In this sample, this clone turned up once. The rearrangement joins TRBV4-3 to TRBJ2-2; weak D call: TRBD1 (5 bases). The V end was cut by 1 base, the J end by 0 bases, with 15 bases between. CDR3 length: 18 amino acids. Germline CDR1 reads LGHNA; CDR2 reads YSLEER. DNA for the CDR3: TGCGCCAGCAGCCAAGTATTCAAGGGGTCCGCGAACACCGGGGAGCTGTTTTTT. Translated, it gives CASSQVFKGSANTGELFF.